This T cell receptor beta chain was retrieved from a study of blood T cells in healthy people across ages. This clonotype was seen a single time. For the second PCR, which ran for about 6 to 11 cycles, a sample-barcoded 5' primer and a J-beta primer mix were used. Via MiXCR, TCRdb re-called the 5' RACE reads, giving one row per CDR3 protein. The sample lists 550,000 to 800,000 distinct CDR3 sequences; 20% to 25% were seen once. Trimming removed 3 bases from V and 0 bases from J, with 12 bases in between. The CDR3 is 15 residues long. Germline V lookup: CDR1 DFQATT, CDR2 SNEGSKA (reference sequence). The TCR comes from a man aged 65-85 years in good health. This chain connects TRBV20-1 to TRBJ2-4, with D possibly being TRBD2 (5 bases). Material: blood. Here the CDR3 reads CSASSGILAKNIQYF. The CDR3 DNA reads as TGCAGTGCTAGTTCCGGGATTCTAGCCAAAAACATTCAGTACTTC.